This record covers a single T cell receptor beta chain. Its antigen is currently unknown. These data are taken from a study of OX40 agonist ivuxolimab in advanced cancers. Study-level background: Three dose-escalation patients had partial responses: one with hepatocellular carcinoma and two with cutaneous melanoma.

The study's findings and limits: Antigen specificity was not determined for the expanded peripheral T cells.

Some clones are missing from TCRdb's copy, which holds only in-frame ones; the method was immunoSEQ multiplex PCR. The data hold just under 65,000 clones, with about nine tenths observed a single time. Germline CDR1 and CDR2: SQVTM and ANQGSEA. Trimming took 2 bases from V and 9 from J; bases not matched to a gene: 1. The CDR3 runs to 12 residues. This chain joins TRBV29-1 and TRBJ2-1; 10 bases fit TRBD2. The origin of this receptor is an adult with an advanced solid tumor such as melanoma, head and neck, liver or kidney cancer. Sequences were derived from CD4+ or CD8+ T cells sorted from blood, sampled in a trial of the OX40 agonist ivuxolimab. This CDR3 reads CSVERTSGEQFF. CDR3 coding DNA: TGCAGCGTTGAAAGGACTAGCGGTGAGCAGTTCTTC.